The clone carrying this TCR beta chain was seen only a few times. PCR was performed a second time for about 7 to 11 cycles using a sample-barcoded 5' primer and a J-beta primer mix. TCRdb re-derived calls from the 5' RACE reads in MiXCR, one entry per CDR3 protein. The sample shows roughly 800,000 distinct CDR3 sequences, approximately 24% of them seen only once. The data originate from a study of blood T cells in healthy people across ages. V lost 5 bases to trimming and J lost 5 bases; unmatched junction nucleotides: 9. CDR1 and CDR2 (germline): SGHVS, FQNEAQ. This CDR3 is built from 16 residues. The data also belong to a second study, concerning T cells of mothers and their children. As that report states: Material was donated by three healthy Caucasian mothers and their six children. M1S, a second-PCR primer, added sample barcodes and 2-4 random nucleotides.

This chain connects TRBV7-8 to TRBJ2-6; the match to TRBD1 covers 7 bases. This receptor was identified in a boy younger than 18 in good health. The sample comprised blood. CDR3 DNA sequence: TGTGCCAGCAGCCCGAGAGGGACAGAGAGGGCCAACGTCCTGACTTTC. Translating gives CASSPRGTERANVLTF.